The rows below give T cell receptor beta chains drawn from one sample of a study of shared clonotypes between healthy human individuals. Profiled with immunoSEQ multiplex PCR; TCRdb holds only in-frame clones, not every one. The data contain about 580,000 clones, 95% to 98% of them seen just once; the ten biggest clones take up 0.3%. The sequencing input was naive CD8+ T cells sorted from blood. Receptors were obtained from a man aged 25 to 40 in good health. Both conserved end residues are part of each CDR3. D genes are given only for firm matches. The size of a clone is reported for some rows only, either as once, few or many, or as a class for expanded clones.

size	D	V	J	CDR3	DNA
-	-	TRBV5-4	TRBJ1-1	CASSFAGSTEAFF	TGTGCCAGCAGCTTTGCGGGATCCACTGAAGCTTTCTTT
-	TRBD2	TRBV11-2	TRBJ2-7	CASSSRLAGDHEQYF	TGTGCCAGCAGCTCGAGACTAGCGGGAGACCACGAGCAGTACTTC
-	-	TRBV11-2	TRBJ2-1	CASSPLVEQFF	TGTGCCAGCAGCCCCCTTGTTGAGCAGTTCTTC
once	-	TRBV10-3	TRBJ1-2	CAISDTGVGGGGDYVGYTF	TGTGCCATCAGTGATACGGGAGTGGGTGGCGGGGGAGACTATGTTGGCTACACCTTC
-	-	TRBV27	TRBJ2-7	CASSLSNWGSSYEQYF	TGTGCCAGCAGTTTATCGAATTGGGGGAGCTCCTACGAGCAGTACTTC
-	-	TRBV5-1	TRBJ2-7	CASSLDPGSNYEQYF	TGCGCCAGCAGCTTGGACCCGGGGAGCAACTACGAGCAGTACTTC
-	-	TRBV27	TRBJ2-1	CASSLGSAEQFF	TGTGCCAGCAGTTTGGGCTCGGCGGAGCAGTTCTTC
-	-	TRBV7-6	TRBJ1-5	CASSLSGNQPQHF	TGTGCCAGCAGCTTATCGGGCAATCAGCCCCAGCATTTT
-	TRBD1	TRBV6-5	TRBJ2-5	CASSRNGDSQETQYF	TGTGCCAGCAGTCGAAACGGGGACAGCCAAGAGACCCAGTACTTC
-	-	TRBV6-5	TRBJ2-1	CASSYSGSEHYNEQFF	TGTGCCAGCAGTTACTCGGGTAGCGAGCACTACAATGAGCAGTTCTTC
-	-	TRBV27	TRBJ2-7	CASSPQGPYEQYF	TGTGCCAGCAGTCCGCAGGGTCCCTACGAGCAGTACTTC
-	-	TRBV9	TRBJ2-3	CASSEEGGASTDTQYF	TGTGCCAGCAGCGAAGAGGGGGGGGCCAGCACAGATACGCAGTATTTT
-	-	TRBV29-1	TRBJ2-1	CSVEDPLGLGASYNEQFF	TGCAGCGTTGAAGATCCTCTGGGCTTGGGGGCATCCTACAATGAGCAGTTCTTC
-	TRBD1	TRBV5-6	TRBJ2-1	CASSDWTGSQFF	TGTGCCAGCAGCGATTGGACAGGGTCGCAGTTCTTC
-	-	TRBV6-5	TRBJ1-2	CASTPRADAHGYTF	TGTGCCAGCACCCCACGGGCCGACGCCCATGGCTACACCTTC
-	-	TRBV11-3	TRBJ1-1	CASRQGPGEEAFF	TGTGCCAGCAGACAGGGACCAGGAGAAGAAGCTTTCTTT
-	TRBD1	TRBV7-9	TRBJ1-4	CASSPTRQGATNEKLFF	TGTGCCAGCAGCCCGACCCGACAGGGGGCAACTAATGAAAAACTGTTTTTT
-	-	TRBV7-2	TRBJ2-5	CASSFWAGGYQETQYF	TGTGCCAGCAGCTTTTGGGCAGGAGGGTACCAAGAGACCCAGTACTTC
-	-	TRBV10-2	TRBJ2-2	CASRVGPTNTGELFF	TGCGCCAGCAGAGTCGGGCCTACGAACACCGGGGAGCTGTTTTTT
-	-	TRBV4-3	TRBJ2-7	CASSLGRGYYEQYF	TGCGCCAGCAGCCTTGGGAGAGGATACTACGAGCAGTACTTC
-	TRBD2	TRBV27	TRBJ2-7	CASSGGDAEQYF	TGTGCCAGCAGTGGGGGGGACGCCGAGCAGTACTTC
-	TRBD2	TRBV9	TRBJ2-1	CASSADGTSGNEQFF	TGTGCCAGCAGCGCAGACGGTACTAGCGGGAATGAGCAGTTCTTC
once	-	TRBV4-2	TRBJ2-3	CASTKGGGPTTQYF	TGTGCCAGCACCAAAGGGGGAGGGCCTACTACGCAGTATTTT
-	-	TRBV5-5	TRBJ2-3	CASSLGKGADTQYF	TGTGCCAGCAGCTTGGGGAAGGGCGCAGATACGCAGTATTTT
-	TRBD2	TRBV2	TRBJ2-7	CASSESAASGAYEQYF	TGTGCCAGCAGTGAAAGTGCAGCTAGCGGGGCCTATGAGCAGTACTTC
-	-	TRBV7-9	TRBJ1-5	CASSRQGTQPMHF	TGTGCCAGCAGCCGGCAAGGAACCCAGCCGATGCATTTT
-	-	TRBV19	TRBJ2-7	CASSIGPGPYEQYF	TGTGCCAGTAGTATTGGCCCGGGTCCCTACGAGCAGTACTTC